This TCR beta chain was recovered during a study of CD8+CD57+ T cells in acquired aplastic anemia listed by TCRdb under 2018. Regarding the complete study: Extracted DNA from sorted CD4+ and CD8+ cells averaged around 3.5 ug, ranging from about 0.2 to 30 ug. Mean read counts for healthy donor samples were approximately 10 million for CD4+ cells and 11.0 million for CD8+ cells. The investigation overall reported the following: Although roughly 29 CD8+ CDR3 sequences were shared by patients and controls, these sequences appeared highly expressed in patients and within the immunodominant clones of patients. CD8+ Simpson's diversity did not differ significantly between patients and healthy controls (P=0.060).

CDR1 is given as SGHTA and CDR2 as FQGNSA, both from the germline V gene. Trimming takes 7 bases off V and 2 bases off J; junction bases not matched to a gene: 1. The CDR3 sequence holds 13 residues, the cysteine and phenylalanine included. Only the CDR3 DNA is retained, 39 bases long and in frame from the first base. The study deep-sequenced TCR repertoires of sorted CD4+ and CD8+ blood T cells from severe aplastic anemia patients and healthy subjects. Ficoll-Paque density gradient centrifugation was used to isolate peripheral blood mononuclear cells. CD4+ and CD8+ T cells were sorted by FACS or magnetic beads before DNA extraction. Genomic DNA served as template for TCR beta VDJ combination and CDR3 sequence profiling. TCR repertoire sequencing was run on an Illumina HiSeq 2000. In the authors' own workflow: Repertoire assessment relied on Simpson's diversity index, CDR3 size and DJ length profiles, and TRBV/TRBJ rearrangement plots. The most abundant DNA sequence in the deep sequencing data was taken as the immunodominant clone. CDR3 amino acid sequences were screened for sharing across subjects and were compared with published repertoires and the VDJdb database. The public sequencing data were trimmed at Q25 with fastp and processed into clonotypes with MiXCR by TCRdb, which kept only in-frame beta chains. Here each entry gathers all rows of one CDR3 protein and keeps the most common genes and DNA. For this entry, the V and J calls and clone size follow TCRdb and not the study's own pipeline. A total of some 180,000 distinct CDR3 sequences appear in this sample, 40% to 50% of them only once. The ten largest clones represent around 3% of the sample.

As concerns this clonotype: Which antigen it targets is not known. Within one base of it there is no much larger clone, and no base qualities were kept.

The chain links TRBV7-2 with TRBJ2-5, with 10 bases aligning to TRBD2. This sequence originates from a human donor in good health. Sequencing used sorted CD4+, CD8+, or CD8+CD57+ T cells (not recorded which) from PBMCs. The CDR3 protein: CASKLAGQETQYF. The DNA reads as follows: TGTGCCAGCAAACTAGCGGGACAAGAGACCCAGTACTTC.